The TCR beta chain under discussion was sequenced for a study of T cell responses to AZD1222 COVID-19 vaccine. The wider study: Second-dose timings of about 4 or about 12 weeks were pooled.

Remarks on this clone: Its antigen is undetermined.

CDR3 length equals 14 residues. V dropped 0 bases and J dropped 9 bases, with 10 bases sitting between them. Germline V gene sequence: CDR1 SGHKS, CDR2 YYEKEE (reference sequence). Profiling relied on immunoSEQ multiplex PCR, and the TCRdb table lists in-frame clones only, not all of them. The repertoire consists of roughly 120,000 clones, with about nine tenths occurring once and the leading ten covering 4.5% to 6%. Study-wide findings and caveats: There were mostly white British donors and more females than males, and clonal diversity was possibly underestimated.

The source is an adult in good health. Sequencing used peripheral blood, obtained on day 0 of AZD1222 vaccination. The V gene is TRBV5-5, the J gene TRBJ1-6; D remains unclear. The CDR3 DNA follows: TGTGCCAGCAGCTTGGCCGGGTCTGGTTCACCCCTCCACTTT. It specifies CASSLAGSGSPLHF. Using reference TRBV5-5 and TRBJ1-6 for the parts outside the CDR3, the full variable domain is DAGVTQSPTHLIKTRGQQVTLRCSPISGHKSVSWYQQVLGQGPQFIFQYYEKEERGRGNFPDRFSARQFPNYSSELNVNALLLGDSALYLCASSLAGSGSPLHFGNGTRLTVT.